This TCR beta chain is drawn from a study of T-cell memory formation after mild COVID-19. 5'RACE with constant-segment primers yielded barcoded, UMI-tagged TCR alpha and TCR beta cDNA libraries. TCRdb re-derived calls from the 5' RACE reads in MiXCR, one entry per CDR3 protein. The sample lists some 450,000 distinct CDR3 sequences, over 15% occurring once. Trimming removed 4 bases from V and 12 bases from J; junction bases left unmatched: 9. This CDR3 region has 13 residues. Germline assignment: CDR1 DFQATT and CDR2 SNEGSKA (reference sequence). Sequencing input: PBMCs or a T cell subset sorted from them (not recorded which). The chain links TRBV20-1 to TRBJ2-1; 10 bases agree with TRBD2. This sequence originates from a man aged 18 to 29 who had mild COVID-19 (a few samples of this study predate the infection). Cell type and time point are not known. Here the CDR3 reads CSAKSGGGLVQFF. The CDR3, as DNA: TGCAGTGCTAAGAGCGGGGGGGGTTTGGTGCAGTTCTTC.